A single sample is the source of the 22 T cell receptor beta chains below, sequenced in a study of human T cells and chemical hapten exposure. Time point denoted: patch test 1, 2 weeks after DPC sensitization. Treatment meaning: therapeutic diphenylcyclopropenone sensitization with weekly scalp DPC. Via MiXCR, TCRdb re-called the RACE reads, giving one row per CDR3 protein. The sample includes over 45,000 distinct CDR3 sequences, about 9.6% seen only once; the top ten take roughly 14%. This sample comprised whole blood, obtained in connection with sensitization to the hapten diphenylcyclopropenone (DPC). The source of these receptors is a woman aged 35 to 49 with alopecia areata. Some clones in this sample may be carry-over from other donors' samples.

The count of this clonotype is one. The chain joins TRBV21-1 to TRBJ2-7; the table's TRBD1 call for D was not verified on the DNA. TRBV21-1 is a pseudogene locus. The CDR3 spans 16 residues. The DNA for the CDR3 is TGTGCCAGCAGCTCGCCCTGGGACAGCGTCTCCTACGAGCAGTACTTC. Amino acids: CASSSPWDSVSYEQYF.

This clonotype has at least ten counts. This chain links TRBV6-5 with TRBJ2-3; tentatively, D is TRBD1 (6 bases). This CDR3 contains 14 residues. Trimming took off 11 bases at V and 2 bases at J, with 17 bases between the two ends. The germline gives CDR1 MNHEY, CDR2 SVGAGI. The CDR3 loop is CAGPRGGNTDTQYF. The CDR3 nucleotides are TGTGCCGGCCCGCGAGGGGGAAACACAGATACGCAGTATTTT.

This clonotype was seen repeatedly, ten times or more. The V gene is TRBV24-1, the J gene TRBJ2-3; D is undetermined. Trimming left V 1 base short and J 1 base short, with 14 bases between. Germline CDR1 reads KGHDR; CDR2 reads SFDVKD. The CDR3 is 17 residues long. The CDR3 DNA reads TGTGCCACCAGTGATTTAAACAGCCTCGCGGGCACAGATACGCAGTATTTT. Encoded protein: CATSDLNSLAGTDTQYF.

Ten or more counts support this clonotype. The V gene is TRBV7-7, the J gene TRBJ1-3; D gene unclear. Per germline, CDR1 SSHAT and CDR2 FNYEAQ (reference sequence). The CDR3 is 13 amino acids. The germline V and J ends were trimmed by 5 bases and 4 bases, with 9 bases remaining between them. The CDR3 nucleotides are TGTGCCAGCAGCCACTCGTTGGGAAACACCATATATTTT. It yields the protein CASSHSLGNTIYF.

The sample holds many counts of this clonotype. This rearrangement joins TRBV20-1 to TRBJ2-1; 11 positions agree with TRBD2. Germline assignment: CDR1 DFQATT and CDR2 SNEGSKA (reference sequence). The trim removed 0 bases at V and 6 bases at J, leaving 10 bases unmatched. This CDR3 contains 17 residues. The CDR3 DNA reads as TGCAGTGCTAGAGAACGGGTAGCGGGGGGGCCTGGCAATGAGCAGTTCTTC. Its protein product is CSARERVAGGPGNEQFF.

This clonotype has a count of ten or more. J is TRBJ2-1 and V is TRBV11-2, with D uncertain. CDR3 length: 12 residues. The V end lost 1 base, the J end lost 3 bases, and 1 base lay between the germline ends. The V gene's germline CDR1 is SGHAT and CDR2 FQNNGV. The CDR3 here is CASSLVYNEQFF. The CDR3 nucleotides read TGTGCCAGCAGCTTAGTCTACAATGAGCAGTTCTTC. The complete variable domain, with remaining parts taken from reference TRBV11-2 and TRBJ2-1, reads EAGVAQSPRYKIIEKRQSVAFWCNPISGHATLYWYQQILGQGPKLLIQFQNNGVVDDSQLPKDRFSAERLKGVDSTLKIQPAKLEDSAVYLCASSLVYNEQFFGPGTRLTVL.

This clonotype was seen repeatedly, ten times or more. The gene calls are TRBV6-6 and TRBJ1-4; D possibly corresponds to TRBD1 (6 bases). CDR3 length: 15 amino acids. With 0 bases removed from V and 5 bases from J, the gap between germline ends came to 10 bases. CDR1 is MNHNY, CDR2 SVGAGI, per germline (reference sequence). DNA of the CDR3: TGTGCCAGCAGTTACTCCAGGGGAAACAATGAAAAACTGTTTTTT. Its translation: CASSYSRGNNEKLFF.

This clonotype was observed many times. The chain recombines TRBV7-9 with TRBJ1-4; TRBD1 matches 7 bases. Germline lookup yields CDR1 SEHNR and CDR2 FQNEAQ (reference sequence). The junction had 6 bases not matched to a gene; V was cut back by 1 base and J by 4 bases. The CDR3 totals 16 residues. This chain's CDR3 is CASSLEGDSYNEKLFF. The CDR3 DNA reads TGTGCCAGCAGCTTAGAGGGGGACAGCTATAATGAAAAACTGTTTTTT.

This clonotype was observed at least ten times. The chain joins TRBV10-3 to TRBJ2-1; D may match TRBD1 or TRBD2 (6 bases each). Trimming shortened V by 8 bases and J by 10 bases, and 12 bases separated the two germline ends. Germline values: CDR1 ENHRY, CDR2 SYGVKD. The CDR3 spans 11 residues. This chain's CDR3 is CAIAVGGEQFF. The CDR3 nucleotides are TGTGCCATCGCAGTAGGGGGGGAGCAGTTCTTC.

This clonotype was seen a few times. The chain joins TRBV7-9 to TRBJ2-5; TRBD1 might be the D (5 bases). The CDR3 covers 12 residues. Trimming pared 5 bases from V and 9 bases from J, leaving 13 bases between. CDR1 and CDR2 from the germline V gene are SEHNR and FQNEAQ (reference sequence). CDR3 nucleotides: TGTGCCAGCAGCCCGGATCAAGGGGCCCAGTACTTC. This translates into CASSPDQGAQYF.

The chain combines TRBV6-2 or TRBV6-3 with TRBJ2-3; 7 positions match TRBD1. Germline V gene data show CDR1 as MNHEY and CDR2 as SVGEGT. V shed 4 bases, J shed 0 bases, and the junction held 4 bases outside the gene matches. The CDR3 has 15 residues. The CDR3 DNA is TGTGCCAGCAGTTTGGGGACAGCTAGCACAGATACGCAGTATTTT. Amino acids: CASSLGTASTDTQYF.

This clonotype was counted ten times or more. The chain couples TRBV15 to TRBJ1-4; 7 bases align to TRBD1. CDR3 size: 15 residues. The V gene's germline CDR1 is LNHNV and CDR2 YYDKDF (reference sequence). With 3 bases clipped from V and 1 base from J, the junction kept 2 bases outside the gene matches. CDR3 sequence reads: CATSSRQGTNEKLFF. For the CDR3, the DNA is TGTGCCACCAGCAGCCGACAGGGAACTAATGAAAAACTGTTTTTT.

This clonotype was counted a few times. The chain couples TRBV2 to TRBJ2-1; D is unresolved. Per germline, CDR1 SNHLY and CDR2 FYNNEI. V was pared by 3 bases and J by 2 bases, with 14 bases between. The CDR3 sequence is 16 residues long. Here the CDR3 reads CASSDITPGAYNEQFF. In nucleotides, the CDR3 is TGTGCCAGCAGTGACATCACCCCGGGCGCCTACAATGAGCAGTTCTTC.

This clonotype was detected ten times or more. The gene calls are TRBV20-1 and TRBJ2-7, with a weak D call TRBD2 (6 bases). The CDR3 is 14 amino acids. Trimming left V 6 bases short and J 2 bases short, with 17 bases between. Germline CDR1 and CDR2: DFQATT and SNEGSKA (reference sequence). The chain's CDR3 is CSASSARGTYEQYF. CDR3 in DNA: TGCAGTGCCAGTTCGGCTCGGGGGACCTACGAGCAGTACTTC.

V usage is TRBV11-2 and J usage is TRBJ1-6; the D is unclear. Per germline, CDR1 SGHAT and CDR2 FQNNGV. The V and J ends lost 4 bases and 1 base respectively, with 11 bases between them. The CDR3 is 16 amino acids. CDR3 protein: CASSYQSRSYNSPLHF. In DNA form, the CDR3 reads TGTGCCAGCAGCTATCAAAGCAGGTCCTATAATTCACCCCTCCACTTT.

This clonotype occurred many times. The CDR3: CASSRTGGHYGYTF. The CDR3 nucleotides are TGTGCCAGCAGTCGGACAGGGGGACACTATGGCTACACCTTC. V is TRBV27 and J is TRBJ1-2, with 10 bases aligning to TRBD1. Germline assignment: CDR1 MNHEY and CDR2 SMNVEV (reference sequence). Unmatched junction bases numbered 3, after V lost 5 bases and J lost 3 bases. This CDR3 is 14 amino acids long.

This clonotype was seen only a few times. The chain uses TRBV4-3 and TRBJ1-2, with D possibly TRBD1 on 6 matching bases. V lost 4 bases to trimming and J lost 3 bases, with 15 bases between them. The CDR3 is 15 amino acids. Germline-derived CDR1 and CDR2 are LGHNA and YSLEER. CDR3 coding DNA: TGCGCCAGCAGCCCCTCCCCACAGGGAGACTATGGCTACACCTTC. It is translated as CASSPSPQGDYGYTF.

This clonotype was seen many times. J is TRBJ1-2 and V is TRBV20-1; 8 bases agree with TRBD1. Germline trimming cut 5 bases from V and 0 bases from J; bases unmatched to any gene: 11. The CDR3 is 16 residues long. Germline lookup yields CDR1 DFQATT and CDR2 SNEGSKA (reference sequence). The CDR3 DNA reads TGCAGTGCTCGAGGACAGGGCCCTTCAGCTAACTATGGCTACACCTTC. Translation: CSARGQGPSANYGYTF.

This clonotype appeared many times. The CDR3: CASSLGRDTGELFF. The CDR3 region has the DNA TGTGCCAGCAGCTTAGGCAGAGACACCGGGGAGCTGTTTTTT. The chain recombines TRBV11-3 with TRBJ2-2; D is ambiguous. V lost 1 base, J lost 3 bases, and 6 bases lay in between. Germline assignment: CDR1 SGHNT and CDR2 YENEEA. The length of the CDR3 is 14 residues.

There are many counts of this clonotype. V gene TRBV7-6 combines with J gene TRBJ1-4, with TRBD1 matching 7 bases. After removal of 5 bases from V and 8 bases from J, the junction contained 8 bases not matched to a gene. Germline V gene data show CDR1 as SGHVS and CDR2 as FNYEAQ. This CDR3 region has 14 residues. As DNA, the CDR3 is TGTGCCAGCAGCACAGGGGATTTCGGGGAAAAACTGTTTTTT. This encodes CASSTGDFGEKLFF.

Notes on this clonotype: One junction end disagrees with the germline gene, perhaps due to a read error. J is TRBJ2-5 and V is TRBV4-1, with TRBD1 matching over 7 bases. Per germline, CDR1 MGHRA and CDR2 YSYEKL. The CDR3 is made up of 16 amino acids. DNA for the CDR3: TGCGCCAGCAGCCAAGCTCCGCCAGGGGGAAGAGAGACCCTGTACTTC. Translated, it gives CASSQAPPGGRETLYF.

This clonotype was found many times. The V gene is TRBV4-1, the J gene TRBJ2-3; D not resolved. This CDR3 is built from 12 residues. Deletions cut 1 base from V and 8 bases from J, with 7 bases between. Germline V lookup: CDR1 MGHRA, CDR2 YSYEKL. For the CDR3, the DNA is TGCGCCAGCAGCCAAGTCCCCAGTACGCAGTATTTT. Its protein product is CASSQVPSTQYF.